This is a list of T cell receptor beta chains from one sample in a study of OX40 agonist ivuxolimab in advanced cancers. The method was immunoSEQ multiplex PCR; TCRdb's version includes in-frame clones alone and lacks a portion of them. The data contain about 58,000 clones, 86% of them seen just once; the ten biggest clones take up roughly 1.3%. The sequencing used CD4+ or CD8+ T cells sorted from blood, collected in a trial of the OX40 agonist ivuxolimab. These receptors all come from an adult with an advanced solid tumor such as melanoma, head and neck, liver or kidney cancer. CDR3s include the opening cysteine and the closing phenylalanine or tryptophan. A D gene is named only where the DNA matches it firmly. Clone size is stated in some rows and not others, as once, few, many or a class when expanded.

d_call	v_call	j_call	clone_size	cdr3_nt	cdr3_aa
TRBD1	TRBV6-5	TRBJ1-6	NA	TGTGCCAGCAGTTACTCGTGGACAGGGGGTAATTCACCCCTCCACTTT	CASSYSWTGGNSPLHF
NA	TRBV4-1	TRBJ1-2	NA	TGCGCCAGCAGCCCCGGGGACCAACCCTGGGCGGGCTACACCTTC	CASSPGDQPWAGYTF
TRBD2	TRBV27	TRBJ2-7	once	TGTGCCAGCAGGGGACTAGCGGGGAACTACGAGCAGTACTTC	CASRGLAGNYEQYF
NA	TRBV29-1	TRBJ1-4	NA	TGCAGCGTTAAGGGGACTAATGAAAAACTGTTTTTT	CSVKGTNEKLFF
NA	TRBV6-1	TRBJ1-3	NA	TGTGCCAGCCTCAAATCCAGGGCCCGGGGAAACACCATATATTTT	CASLKSRARGNTIYF
TRBD1	TRBV7-9	TRBJ1-5	NA	TGTGCCAGCAGCTTGACAGGGCATCAGCCCCAGCATTTT	CASSLTGHQPQHF
TRBD2	TRBV18	TRBJ2-3	NA	TGTGCCAGCTCACGGCCACTAGCGGGGGCAAACACAGATACGCAGTATTTT	CASSRPLAGANTDTQYF
TRBD2	TRBV28	TRBJ2-7	NA	TGTGCCACCGATGGACTAGCGGGGGGAGAATACGAGCAGTACTTC	CATDGLAGGEYEQYF
NA	TRBV7-9	TRBJ1-4	NA	TGTGCCAGCAGCGCATCCGGTCGAACGGGTGAAAAACTGTTTTTT	CASSASGRTGEKLFF
NA	TRBV6-1	TRBJ1-4	few	TGTGCCAGCAGGGTGCTACAGGGTCAAGAAAAACTGTTTTTT	CASRVLQGQEKLFF
NA	TRBV6-1	TRBJ2-1	NA	TGTGCCAGCAGTCTAACAGGGTTCGTTACGGAGCAGTTCTTC	CASSLTGFVTEQFF
NA	TRBV4-1	TRBJ2-3	NA	TGCGCCAGCAGCCAAGCCCCGGGACAAGGAACAGATACGCAGTATTTT	CASSQAPGQGTDTQYF
TRBD1	TRBV30	TRBJ2-7	NA	TGTGCCTGGAGTCCGGGACAGGCCTACGAGCAGTACTTC	CAWSPGQAYEQYF
TRBD1	TRBV12-5	TRBJ1-4	NA	TGTGCTAGTGGTCCCTGGGGGACAGGAGAAAAACTGTTTTTT	CASGPWGTGEKLFF
NA	TRBV5-1	TRBJ1-4	NA	TGCGCCAGCAGCTTGGTGGGAGCAACTAATGAAAAACTGTTTTTT	CASSLVGATNEKLFF
NA	TRBV4-2	TRBJ1-1	NA	TGTGCCAGCAGCTTGGTTGGGGAGGGGGCTGAAGCTTTCTTT	CASSLVGEGAEAFF
NA	TRBV2	TRBJ2-2	NA	TGTGCCACCGCCGGGACACTGAGAGGGGAGCTGTTTTTT	CATAGTLRGELFF
NA	TRBV6-1	TRBJ2-5	NA	TGTGCCAGCAGTGGATGGGGGCAGTACCAAGAGACCCAGTACTTC	CASSGWGQYQETQYF
NA	TRBV9	TRBJ1-2	once	TGTGCCAGCAGCGTAGCATCAGGGCCGGGCTATGGCTACACCTTC	CASSVASGPGYGYTF
NA	TRBV7-8	TRBJ2-7	NA	TGTGCCAGCAGCATCGGACAGAGGAGCTCCTACGAGCAGTACTTC	CASSIGQRSSYEQYF
NA	TRBV10-3	TRBJ1-1	NA	TGTGCCATCAGTGAGTCTAGGGCGTCGGGTCCTGAAGCTTTCTTT	CAISESRASGPEAFF
TRBD2	TRBV18	TRBJ2-1	NA	TGTGCCAGCTCACTCCTCGCCCGGGGGGGAGAGCAGTTCTTC	CASSLLARGGEQFF
NA	TRBV6-1	TRBJ2-6	NA	TGTGCCAGCAGTGAATTTCACGGTCACTCTGGGGCCAACGTCCTGACTTTC	CASSEFHGHSGANVLTF
NA	TRBV29-1	TRBJ2-1	NA	TGCAGCGTTGAAGACTCGTTCTTC	CSVEDSFF
NA	TRBV5-1	TRBJ1-2	NA	TGCGCCAGCAGCTCCCGCAGGGGAGAGACAGAGAAGAAATCTAACTATGGCTACACCTTC	CASSSRRGETEKKSNYGYTF
NA	TRBV5-1	TRBJ1-2	NA	TGCGCCAGCAGGCCTCCATCGGTGGGGGATTGGGACTATGGCTACACCTTC	CASRPPSVGDWDYGYTF
NA	TRBV27	TRBJ2-5	NA	TGTGCCAGCAGGATAGGGACAACCGCGTTGGAGACCCAGTACTTC	CASRIGTTALETQYF
NA	TRBV4-1	TRBJ1-2	few	TGCGCCAGCAGCCCACAAGAGGCGGATCTAGTTTACGGCTACACCTTC	CASSPQEADLVYGYTF
TRBD2	TRBV10-1	TRBJ2-7	NA	TGCGCCAGCAGCGGGACTAGCGGGGGAAGAACCTACGAGCAGTACTTC	CASSGTSGGRTYEQYF
NA	TRBV19	TRBJ1-1	NA	TGTGCCAGTAGTTTGACCCACTGGGGGACTGAAGCTTTCTTT	CASSLTHWGTEAFF
TRBD1	TRBV5-1	TRBJ1-4	NA	TGCGCCAGCAGCTTGGGACAGGGAAATGAAAAACTGTTTTTT	CASSLGQGNEKLFF
TRBD1	TRBV12-5	TRBJ1-3	NA	TGTGCTAGTGGTGACAGGGTCTCTGGAAACACCATATATTTT	CASGDRVSGNTIYF